These 25 T cell receptor beta chains were sequenced from one sample in a study of T cell responses to AZD1222 COVID-19 vaccine. TCRdb keeps only in-frame clones here, not all; method: immunoSEQ multiplex PCR. The sample lists about 99,000 clones, roughly nine tenths occurring once. The specimen comprised peripheral blood, sampled on day 0 of AZD1222 vaccination. These receptors were obtained from an adult in good health.

The J gene is TRBJ1-6, the V gene TRBV7-6; D is ambiguous. Germline V gene data show CDR1 as SGHVS and CDR2 as FNYEAQ. Trimming stripped 5 bases from V and 7 bases from J, with 12 bases between. CDR3 length equals 14 residues. In DNA, the CDR3 is TGTGCCAGCAGCGCCCGGACTGTAAATTCACCCCTCCACTTT. It translates to CASSARTVNSPLHF.

DNA for the CDR3: TGTGCCAGTGACAGGGGGTTAGGAAACACCATATATTTT. Translating gives CASDRGLGNTIYF. This sequence joins TRBV7-2 and TRBJ1-3, with 9 bases that match TRBD1. V lost 9 bases to trimming and J lost 4 bases; unmatched junction nucleotides: 4. Germline loops: CDR1 SGHTA, CDR2 FQGNSA. CDR3 size: 13 residues.

The chain combines TRBV6-5 with TRBJ1-1; no definite D call. CDR1 and CDR2 (germline): MNHEY, SVGAGI. Between the trimmed V and J ends, which lost 1 base and 12 bases, there was a span of 18 bases. This CDR3 contains 14 residues. The CDR3 sequence is CASSYFGPRMMTFF. CDR3 DNA sequence: TGTGCCAGCAGTTACTTTGGACCTCGAATGATGACTTTCTTT.

The chain recombines TRBV18 with TRBJ2-7, with no clear D. From germline, CDR1 is KGHSH and CDR2 LQKENI. V lost 4 bases and J 2 bases, leaving 12 bases between the germline ends. The CDR3 has 14 residues. The CDR3 loop reads CASSLGSLTYEQYF. The CDR3, as DNA: TGTGCCAGCTCACTTGGGTCGTTAACCTACGAGCAGTACTTC.

The chain couples TRBV5-1 to TRBJ1-2, with 12 bases that match TRBD1. The V segment lost 2 bases and the J segment 3 bases; nucleotides outside the gene matches: 2. CDR3 length: 15 residues. The germline gives CDR1 SGHRS, CDR2 YFSETQ. CDR3 residues: CASSLGTGGYYGYTF. Written as DNA, the CDR3 is TGCGCCAGCAGCTTAGGGACAGGGGGCTACTATGGCTACACCTTC.

This chain uses TRBV27 with TRBJ1-6; D remains unclear. V gave up 5 bases and J gave up 10 bases, with 21 bases separating them. The CDR3 loop spans 16 amino acids. Germline lookup yields CDR1 MNHEY and CDR2 SMNVEV (reference sequence). CDR3 residues: CASSEPRTGPWSPLHF. CDR3 bases: TGTGCCAGCAGTGAACCCAGGACGGGCCCCTGGTCACCCCTCCACTTT.

A few counts support this clone. The genes are TRBV6-4 and TRBJ2-3; a possible D gene is TRBD2 (6 bases). Germline V lookup: CDR1 MRHNA, CDR2 SNTAGT. V was cut by 6 bases and J by 5 bases, with 12 bases left in between. The CDR3 is 13 residues long. As DNA, the CDR3 is TGTGCCAGCAGCCGGGAGACTCGAGATACGCAGTATTTT. Protein: CASSRETRDTQYF.

The table lists this clone with a few counts. The rearrangement uses TRBV9 and TRBJ2-7; 9 nucleotides agree with TRBD1. Unmatched junction bases numbered 2, after V lost 0 bases and J lost 4 bases. CDR3 length: 14 residues. Germline V gene sequence: CDR1 SGDLS, CDR2 YYNGEE. CDR3 in DNA: TGTGCCAGCAGCGTAGCGGGACAGGGTTACGAGCAGTACTTC. Translation: CASSVAGQGYEQYF.

This chain joins TRBV6-2 or TRBV6-3 and TRBJ2-5; D uncertain. V was trimmed by 2 bases and J by 5 bases, leaving 15 bases between them. This CDR3 has 15 amino acids. Germline loops: CDR1 MNHEY, CDR2 SVGEGT. CDR3 sequence: CASSYPAGRVETQYF. The CDR3 DNA sequence: TGTGCCAGCAGTTACCCCGCAGGAAGGGTCGAGACCCAGTACTTC.

This chain links TRBV5-6 with TRBJ2-2; TRBD1 matches at 9 bases. CDR1 and CDR2 (germline): SGHDT, YYEEEE. The CDR3 has 13 amino acids. The V and J ends lost 7 bases and 7 bases, in that order; junction bases with no gene match: 5. CDR3 loop: CASRDRAIGELFF. CDR3 nucleotides: TGTGCCAGCCGGGACAGGGCGATCGGGGAGCTGTTTTTT.

In this sample, this clone turned up once. V usage is TRBV28 and J usage is TRBJ1-1; D ambiguous. Looked up from germline, CDR1 is MDHEN and CDR2 is SYDVKM. The CDR3 extends over 14 amino acids. Trimming shortened V by 5 bases and J by 4 bases, and 14 bases separated the two germline ends. In DNA, the CDR3 is TGTGCCAGCAGTCCAGCAGAGGGAGGCACTGAAGCTTTCTTT. As protein: CASSPAEGGTEAFF.

The chain carries TRBV7-2 and TRBJ2-3, with no clear D. This CDR3 is 13 amino acids long. Deletions cut 5 bases from V and 5 bases from J, with 11 bases between. Germline-derived CDR1 and CDR2 are SGHTA and FQGNSA. The CDR3 region is CASSIIPGDTQYF. CDR3 bases: TGTGCCAGCAGCATCATCCCGGGAGATACGCAGTATTTT.

The chain is built from TRBV7-8 and TRBJ1-1; D remains unclear. CDR1 and CDR2 (germline): SGHVS, FQNEAQ. There are 16 residues in the CDR3. The V and J ends lost 6 bases and 0 bases respectively, with 17 bases between them. CDR3: CASSRNLRLLNTEAFF. The CDR3 DNA reads as TGTGCCAGCAGTCGGAATCTCAGGCTGTTGAACACTGAAGCTTTCTTT.

The chain employs TRBV21-1 and TRBJ1-1; whether TRBD1, the table's D call, matches the DNA was not checked. TRBV21-1 is shown as a pseudogene. The CDR3 consists of 15 residues. In DNA, the CDR3 is TGTGCCAGCAGCACGGACAGGGGGCGAGGTACTGAAGCTTTCTTT. Its protein is CASSTDRGRGTEAFF.

Comment on this clone: Additional DNA sequences in this sample encode the identical CDR3. The J gene is TRBJ1-2, the V gene TRBV30; D perhaps matches TRBD1 (5 bases). This CDR3 contains 13 residues. Per the germline V gene, CDR1 is GTSNPN and CDR2 is SVGIG (reference sequence). Trimming took off 0 bases at V and 4 bases at J, with 9 bases between the two ends. CDR3: CAWSVQGGYGYTF. The CDR3 DNA sequence: TGTGCCTGGAGTGTGCAGGGCGGCTATGGCTACACCTTC.

The chain couples TRBV3-1 (or the pseudogene TRBV3-2) to TRBJ1-2, with D hard to call. V was pared by 1 base and J by 0 bases, with 12 bases between. The length of the CDR3 is 16 residues. CDR1 LGHDT and CDR2 YNNKEL come from the germline V gene (reference sequence). The CDR3 bases are TGTGCCAGCAGCCAAGCTCTCGCAGCCACTAACTATGGCTACACCTTC. Its protein product is CASSQALAATNYGYTF.

The table lists this clone with a count of one. The chain has TRBV28 and TRBJ2-6; D may be TRBD1 (5 bases). V was trimmed by 11 bases and J by 4 bases, leaving 9 bases between them. Germline assignment: CDR1 MDHEN and CDR2 SYDVKM. CDR3 size: 12 residues. CDR3 residues: CAAWGGANVLTF. CDR3 nucleotide sequence: TGTGCCGCCTGGGGCGGGGCCAACGTCCTGACTTTC.

The CDR3 DNA follows: TGTGCCAGTAATGGCAGGGTCGGTCAGCCCCAGCATTTT. Translated: CASNGRVGQPQHF. This chain uses TRBV19 with TRBJ1-5; possibly TRBD1 for D (5 bases). The germline V gene has CDR1 LNHDA and CDR2 SQIVND (reference sequence). The CDR3 totals 13 residues. The germline V and J ends were trimmed by 7 bases and 6 bases, with 13 bases remaining between them.

The chain employs TRBV6-2 or TRBV6-3 and TRBJ1-4, with D tentatively TRBD1 (6 bases). The CDR3 runs to 16 residues. Trimming took off 5 bases at V and 5 bases at J, with 18 bases between the two ends. CDR1 and CDR2 from the germline V gene are MNHEY and SVGEGT. CDR3 loop: CASSKIAGTRNEKLFF. In DNA, the CDR3 is TGTGCCAGCAGTAAGATCGCCGGGACAAGAAATGAAAAACTGTTTTTT.

The chain carries TRBV28 and TRBJ1-2, with 8 bases matching TRBD1. This CDR3 has 13 residues. The V and J ends lost 6 bases and 2 bases, in that order; junction bases with no gene match: 2. Germline CDR1 and CDR2: MDHEN and SYDVKM. The CDR3 region has the DNA TGTGCCAGCAGGGGACAGGCGAACTATGGCTACACCTTC. It codes for CASRGQANYGYTF.

The rearrangement joins TRBV7-6 to TRBJ2-3; TRBD2 matches at 9 bases. The CDR3 covers 16 residues. Germline loops: CDR1 SGHVS, CDR2 FNYEAQ. J lost 0 bases, V lost 3 bases, and 4 bases had no gene match. CDR3 residues: CASSLDLAGSTDTQYF. In nucleotides, the CDR3 is TGTGCCAGCAGCTTGGACCTAGCGGGGAGCACAGATACGCAGTATTTT.

The genes are TRBV12-3 or TRBV12-4 and TRBJ1-1; D call uncertain. Trimming removed 3 bases at V and 0 bases at J, with 5 bases between. The CDR3 is 13 amino acids. As DNA, the CDR3 is TGTGCCAGCAGTTTGAAAGTGAACACTGAAGCTTTCTTT. Residues: CASSLKVNTEAFF.

The gene calls are TRBV6-5 and TRBJ1-6; possible D gene TRBD1, 6 bases. Looked up from germline, CDR1 is MNHEY and CDR2 is SVGAGI. With 4 bases removed from V and 4 bases from J, the gap between germline ends came to 8 bases. This CDR3 has 14 amino acids. CDR3 bases: TGTGCCAGCAGTTCACAGGGATATAATTCACCCCTCCACTTT. Translating it yields CASSSQGYNSPLHF.

The chain joins TRBV7-6 to TRBJ2-1; D is possibly TRBD1 (6 bases). V shed 1 base and J shed 3 bases, with 10 bases lying between them. This CDR3 is 15 amino acids long. The germline CDR1 and CDR2 sequences are SGHVS and FNYEAQ. The CDR3 nucleotides read TGTGCCAGCAGCTTAGTGGGACAAAGCTACAATGAGCAGTTCTTC. Amino acids: CASSLVGQSYNEQFF. Complete variable domain (other parts from reference TRBV7-6 and TRBJ2-1): GAGVSQSPRYKVTKRGQDVALRCDPISGHVSLYWYRQALGQGPEFLTYFNYEAQQDKSGLPNDRFSAERPEGSISTLTIQRTEQRDSAMYRCASSLVGQSYNEQFFGPGTRLTVL.

This rearrangement joins TRBV28 to TRBJ1-1; D not resolved. V was shortened by 3 bases and J by 10 bases, with 18 bases between the two germline ends. From germline, CDR1 is MDHEN and CDR2 SYDVKM. The CDR3 totals 14 residues. CDR3 in amino acids: CASSFPASWVGAFF. Written as DNA, the CDR3 is TGTGCCAGCAGTTTCCCGGCCTCCTGGGTGGGAGCTTTCTTT.